The 29 T cell receptor beta chains listed next were all sequenced from one sample in a study of blood T cell repertoires in COVID-19. The assay was immunoSEQ multiplex PCR, and TCRdb's table has in-frame clones only and misses some. This sample has around 100,000 clones, with roughly 90% found just once. The sequenced sample was peripheral blood. The source of these receptors is a woman of 80 years or more in a cohort sampled during active COVID-19.

The chain combines TRBV28 with TRBJ2-2; TRBD1 is a possible D gene (6 bases). CDR1 is MDHEN and CDR2 is SYDVKM in the germline V gene. Trimming stripped 6 bases from V and 4 bases from J, with 15 bases between. The CDR3 totals 15 residues. The CDR3 loop is CASRRPGAGTGELFF. The DNA of the CDR3 is TGTGCCAGCAGAAGGCCAGGGGCGGGCACCGGGGAGCTGTTTTTT.

This clone was observed a handful of times. The chain employs TRBV6-5 and TRBJ1-5; D call uncertain. The CDR3 contains 16 residues. V lost 0 bases and J lost 7, with 16 bases in between. Germline V gene sequence: CDR1 MNHEY, CDR2 SVGAGI. In DNA, the CDR3 is TGTGCCAGCAGTTACTCGAGGGCCCAAAGAGAACAGCCCCAGCATTTT. Its translation: CASSYSRAQREQPQHF.

This chain links TRBV24-1 with TRBJ2-4; a weak D match, TRBD2 (6 bases). This CDR3 has 14 amino acids. Germline V lookup: CDR1 KGHDR, CDR2 SFDVKD. V lost 0 bases and J 9 bases, leaving 11 bases between the germline ends. CDR3 sequence (DNA): TGTGCCACCAGTGATTTGTGGCAGGGAGGCATTCAGTACTTC. Amino acid sequence: CATSDLWQGGIQYF.

The chain uses TRBV10-3 and TRBJ2-1; possible D gene TRBD2, 5 bases. The CDR3 extends over 16 amino acids. Trimming pared 0 bases from V and 8 bases from J, leaving 17 bases between. Germline V gene lookup returns CDR1 ENHRY and CDR2 SYGVKD. CDR3 in DNA: TGTGCCATCAGTGAGTCGGGAGCGGAAACACCCCATGAGCAGTTCTTC. Translating gives CAISESGAETPHEQFF.

Only one count was recorded for this clone. The chain uses TRBV5-4 and TRBJ2-3; D is unresolved. From germline, CDR1 is SGHNT and CDR2 YYREEE (reference sequence). Between the trimmed V and J ends, which lost 5 bases and 2 bases, there was a span of 9 bases. CDR3 length: 13 amino acids. As DNA, the CDR3 is TGTGCCAGCAGTCCGGTTATCACAGATACGCAGTATTTT. Its protein product is CASSPVITDTQYF.

The chain couples TRBV30 to TRBJ1-4; 9 bases are shared with TRBD1. CDR1 GTSNPN and CDR2 SVGIG come from the germline V gene (reference sequence). The V segment lost 2 bases and the J segment 8 bases; nucleotides outside the gene matches: 6. There are 14 residues in the CDR3. The CDR3 protein is CAWSKGQGLEKLFF. The DNA for the CDR3 is TGTGCCTGGAGTAAAGGACAGGGGTTGGAAAAACTGTTTTTT.

The rearrangement links TRBV19 to TRBJ1-1, with TRBD1 matching over 8 bases. Germline lookup yields CDR1 LNHDA and CDR2 SQIVND (reference sequence). Trimming cost V 7 bases and J 0 bases; bases outside gene matches: 7. The CDR3 covers 15 residues. Here the CDR3 reads CASTLPDRVNTEAFF. The CDR3 DNA reads as TGTGCCAGTACCCTCCCGGACAGGGTGAACACTGAAGCTTTCTTT.

This chain connects TRBV5-1 to TRBJ2-2; possibly TRBD1 for D (5 bases). The CDR3 contains 13 residues. Trimming took off 4 bases at V and 5 bases at J, with 9 bases between the two ends. The germline gives CDR1 SGHRS, CDR2 YFSETQ. The CDR3 DNA reads TGCGCCAGCAGCGAACAGGCGACCGGGGAGCTGTTTTTT. This codes for CASSEQATGELFF.

The chain carries TRBV15 and TRBJ2-7, with 8 positions matching TRBD1. Germline V CDR1 and CDR2: LNHNV, YYDKDF (reference sequence). The trim removed 0 bases at V and 0 bases at J, leaving 7 bases unmatched. This CDR3 has 17 residues. Here the CDR3 DNA reads TGTGCCACCAGCAGAGATCCGGACAGGGTGTCCTCCTACGAGCAGTACTTC. Translating it yields CATSRDPDRVSSYEQYF.

CDR3 region: CASTPDARKYSGNTIYF. The DNA for the CDR3 is TGTGCCAGCACCCCCGACGCCAGGAAATACTCTGGAAACACCATATATTTT. The V and J genes are TRBV2 and TRBJ1-3; D is uncertain. CDR1 SNHLY and CDR2 FYNNEI come from the germline V gene. The CDR3 loop spans 17 amino acids. Trimming cost V 7 bases and J 0 bases, with 19 bases left between them.

The gene calls are TRBV9 and TRBJ2-7, with 13 bases matching TRBD2. V was clipped by 3 bases and J by 7 bases; unmatched bases: 7. The germline V gene has CDR1 SGDLS and CDR2 YYNGEE. The CDR3 extends over 15 amino acids. DNA of the CDR3: TGTGCCAGCAGCGCCCGGACTAGCGGGAGCGGTGAGCAGTACTTC. This gives the protein CASSARTSGSGEQYF.

This rearrangement joins TRBV25-1 to TRBJ1-6; D unclear. CDR1 and CDR2 from the germline V gene are MGHDK and SYGVNS. The V end lost 4 bases, the J end lost 7 bases, and 11 bases lay between the germline ends. CDR3 length: 14 amino acids. In DNA, the CDR3 is TGTGCCAGCAGTGCCCGAGGATACAATTCACCCCTCCACTTT. This encodes CASSARGYNSPLHF.

This clone was seen more than once but under ten times. The V and J genes are TRBV20-1 and TRBJ1-5; D perhaps matches TRBD1 (5 bases). Germline CDR1 DFQATT, CDR2 SNEGSKA (reference sequence). The CDR3 consists of 19 residues. Trimming left V 3 bases short and J 2 bases short, with 26 bases between. This CDR3 reads CSASNLNFVRVDGNQPQHF. DNA of the CDR3: TGCAGTGCTAGTAATCTGAACTTTGTCAGGGTTGACGGCAATCAGCCCCAGCATTTT.

Points on this clone: An end of the junction does not agree with germline; a read error may underlie this. V and J are TRBV11-3 and TRBJ2-5; D might be TRBD2 (6 bases). Germline loops: CDR1 SGHNT, CDR2 YENEEA. CDR3 length: 13 residues. The chain's CDR3 is CASSSLTGTPTHF. The CDR3 nucleotides read TGTGCCAGCAGCTCCCTTACCGGGACTCCAACCCACTTC.

This clone is a singleton in its sample. V gene TRBV12-3 or TRBV12-4 combines with J gene TRBJ2-1; the D gene is possibly TRBD1 (6 bases). This CDR3 has 13 residues. Trimming left V 2 bases short and J 8 bases short, with 10 bases between. CDR3 in DNA: TGTGCCAGCAGTTTATCAGGGGATTATGAGCAGTTCTTC. Amino acids: CASSLSGDYEQFF.

The chain combines TRBV18 with TRBJ2-1, with D possibly matching TRBD2 (5 bases). The germline V gene has CDR1 KGHSH and CDR2 LQKENI. V lost 3 bases to trimming and J lost 4 bases, with 13 bases between them. The length of the CDR3 is 15 residues. CDR3 region: CASSPLEEAYNEQFF. CDR3 DNA sequence: TGTGCCAGCTCACCCCTGGAGGAGGCTTACAATGAGCAGTTCTTC.

This chain links TRBV19 with TRBJ2-3; D not certain. Trimming pared 7 bases from V and 6 bases from J, leaving 8 bases between. From germline, CDR1 is LNHDA and CDR2 SQIVND (reference sequence). The CDR3 contains 11 residues. For the CDR3, the DNA is TGTGCCAGTATGGGCTGGGATACGCAGTATTTT. Its protein is CASMGWDTQYF.

This sequence joins TRBV6-1 and TRBJ2-7, with D tentatively TRBD2 (5 bases). V lost 1 base, J lost 0 bases, and 7 bases lay in between. This CDR3 contains 14 residues. The germline gives CDR1 MNHNS, CDR2 SASEGT. The CDR3 bases are TGTGCCAGCAGTGAAGTGGGGAGCTCCTACGAGCAGTACTTC. It codes for CASSEVGSSYEQYF.

The chain has TRBV4-1 and TRBJ2-7, with 8 bases matching TRBD1. The length of the CDR3 is 15 residues. The V gene's germline CDR1 is MGHRA and CDR2 YSYEKL. With V trimmed by 1 base and J by 4 bases, 6 bases remained unmatched. For the CDR3, the DNA is TGCGCCAGCAGCCAAGTACAGGGGGAGGAATACGAGCAGTACTTC. Translating it yields CASSQVQGEEYEQYF.

The chain combines TRBV7-9 with TRBJ1-5; TRBD1 matches 9 bases. The CDR3 is 15 residues long. Germline values: CDR1 SEHNR, CDR2 FQNEAQ (reference sequence). With V trimmed by 4 bases and J by 9 bases, 10 bases remained unmatched. This chain's CDR3 is CASSSLRDRVMPQHF. For the CDR3, the DNA is TGTGCCAGCAGCTCTCTCCGGGACAGGGTTATGCCCCAGCATTTT. The whole variable domain, remainder taken from reference TRBV7-9 and TRBJ1-5, is DTGVSQNPRHKITKRGQNVTFRCDPISEHNRLYWYRQTLGQGPEFLTYFQNEAQLEKSRLLSDRFSAERPKGSFSTLEIQRTEQGDSAMYLCASSSLRDRVMPQHFGDGTRLSIL.

The chain couples TRBV19 to TRBJ2-7; the D gene is possibly TRBD2 (5 bases). The CDR3 is 15 amino acids. V dropped 4 bases and J dropped 3 bases, with 16 bases sitting between them. Germline CDR1 LNHDA, CDR2 SQIVND (reference sequence). The CDR3 protein is CASSKYRMGSYEQYF. In DNA, the CDR3 is TGTGCCAGTAGTAAGTATCGGATGGGGAGCTACGAGCAGTACTTC.

The chain carries TRBV7-2 and TRBJ2-5; 8 bases line up with TRBD2. V was clipped by 5 bases and J by 5 bases; unmatched bases: 10. Germline V lookup: CDR1 SGHTA, CDR2 FQGNSA. CDR3 length equals 15 residues. The CDR3 sequence: CASSTQAGEWETQYF. CDR3 DNA: TGTGCCAGCAGCACCCAAGCGGGAGAGTGGGAGACCCAGTACTTC.

The chain has TRBV11-2 and TRBJ2-6; perhaps TRBD2 as D (6 bases). This CDR3 is built from 13 residues. Germline loops: CDR1 SGHAT, CDR2 FQNNGV. Trimming took 7 bases from V and 6 from J, leaving 10 bases between them. The CDR3 coding sequence is TGTGCCAGCATCCCGGGGGAGGCCAACGTCCTGACTTTC. It specifies CASIPGEANVLTF.

The V call is TRBV5-1, the J call TRBJ2-7, with a weak D call TRBD2 (5 bases). V gave up 3 bases and J gave up 4 bases, with 14 bases separating them. The germline V gene has CDR1 SGHRS and CDR2 YFSETQ. This CDR3 region has 14 residues. CDR3 nucleotide sequence: TGCGCCAGCAGCTCGCGGGTAGACCCTTACGAGCAGTACTTC. As protein: CASSSRVDPYEQYF.

The chain recombines TRBV6-5 with TRBJ2-7; possibly TRBD2 for D (5 bases). V dropped 4 bases and J dropped 4 bases, with 14 bases sitting between them. Per germline, CDR1 MNHEY and CDR2 SVGAGI. This CDR3 comprises 14 residues. In DNA form, the CDR3 reads TGTGCCAGCAGTTCGAGGAGCGGAGCATACGAGCAGTACTTC. The encoded protein is CASSSRSGAYEQYF.

This rearrangement joins TRBV18 to TRBJ2-1, with 8 bases lining up with TRBD2. The junction had 8 bases not matched to a gene; V was cut back by 3 bases and J by 4 bases. The CDR3 is made up of 16 amino acids. Germline CDR1 is KGHSH and CDR2 is LQKENI. The CDR3: CASSPPSGGGYNEQFF. CDR3 sequence (DNA): TGTGCCAGCTCACCCCCAAGCGGGGGTGGGTACAATGAGCAGTTCTTC.

This chain joins TRBV23-1 and TRBJ2-2, with 10 bases identical to TRBD2. TRBV23-1 falls under the ORF class, with uncertain function. The CDR3 totals 17 residues. The ends lost 0 bases at V and 6 bases at J; junction bases unmatched: 7. Here the CDR3 DNA reads TGCGCCAGCAGTCAATCGGGCAGCGGGAGGGCCTCCGGGGAGCTGTTTTTT. Protein: CASSQSGSGRASGELFF.

V gene TRBV18 combines with J gene TRBJ2-1, with D possibly matching TRBD1 (6 bases). Per germline, CDR1 KGHSH and CDR2 LQKENI. This CDR3 has 15 amino acids. Trimming stripped 2 bases from V and 9 bases from J, with 17 bases between. The CDR3 protein is CASSPGSQGTIEQFF. The CDR3 bases are TGTGCCAGCTCACCAGGGAGCCAGGGGACCATTGAGCAGTTCTTC.

This chain joins TRBV5-1 and TRBJ2-1; 7 bases line up with TRBD2. From germline, CDR1 is SGHRS and CDR2 YFSETQ. Unmatched junction bases numbered 0, after V lost 0 bases and J lost 9 bases. The CDR3 is 12 residues long. CDR3 nucleotides: TGCGCCAGCAGCTTGGGGGAGGGTGAGCAGTTCTTC. The encoded protein is CASSLGEGEQFF.